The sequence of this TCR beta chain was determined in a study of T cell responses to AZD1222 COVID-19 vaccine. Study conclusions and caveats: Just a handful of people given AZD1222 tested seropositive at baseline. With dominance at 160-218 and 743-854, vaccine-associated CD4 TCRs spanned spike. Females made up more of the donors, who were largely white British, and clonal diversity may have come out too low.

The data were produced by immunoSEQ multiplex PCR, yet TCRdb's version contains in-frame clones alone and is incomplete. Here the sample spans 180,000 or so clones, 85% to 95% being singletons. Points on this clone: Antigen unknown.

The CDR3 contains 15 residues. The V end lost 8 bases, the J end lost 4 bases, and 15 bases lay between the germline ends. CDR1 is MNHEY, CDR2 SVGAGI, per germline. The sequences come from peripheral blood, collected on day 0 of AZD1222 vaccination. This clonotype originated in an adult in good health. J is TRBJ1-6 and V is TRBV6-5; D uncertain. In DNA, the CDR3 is TGTGCCAGCCGTTCATCGGGTGGATATAATTCACCCCTCCACTTT. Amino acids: CASRSSGGYNSPLHF.